The present TCR beta chain was sequenced within a study of T cell changes during pregnancy in multiple sclerosis. Some clones are missing from TCRdb's copy, which holds only in-frame ones; the method was immunoSEQ multiplex PCR. The sample lists 95,000 to 110,000 clones, around 93% seen once, with over 0.65% in the top ten. The clonotype was recovered from a female donor in good health, enrolled as a control in a pregnancy study. The source was peripheral blood, collected in the third trimester of pregnancy.

The DNA for the CDR3 is TGTGCCAGCTCCCCCCGGGACAGGCCTACCTACGAGCAGTACTTC. It encodes CASSPRDRPTYEQYF. V and J are TRBV18 and TRBJ2-7, with 8 bases lining up with TRBD1. The CDR3 consists of 15 residues. Trimming removed 6 bases from V and 2 bases from J; junction bases left unmatched: 9. Per the germline V gene, CDR1 is KGHSH and CDR2 is LQKENI.